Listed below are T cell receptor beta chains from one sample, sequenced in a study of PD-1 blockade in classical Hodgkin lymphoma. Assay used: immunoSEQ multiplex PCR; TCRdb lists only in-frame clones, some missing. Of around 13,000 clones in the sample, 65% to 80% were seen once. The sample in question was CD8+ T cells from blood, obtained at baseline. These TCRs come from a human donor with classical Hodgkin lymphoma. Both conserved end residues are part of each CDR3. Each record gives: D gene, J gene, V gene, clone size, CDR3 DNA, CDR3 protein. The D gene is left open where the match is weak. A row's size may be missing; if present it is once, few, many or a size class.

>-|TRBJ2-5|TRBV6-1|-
TGTGCCAGCAGTGAATTAGGGGGACGAGAGACCCAGTACTTC
CASSELGGRETQYF
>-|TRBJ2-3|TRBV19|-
TGTGCCAGTAGTAGCGGCCCCCCTTCCGATACGCAGTATTTT
CASSSGPPSDTQYF
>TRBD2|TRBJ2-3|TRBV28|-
TGTGCCAGCAGCGGGGGGGCCTCCACAGATACGCAGTATTTT
CASSGGASTDTQYF
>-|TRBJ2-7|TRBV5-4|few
TGTGCCAGCAGCTTCAGCTCCTACGAGCAGTACTTC
CASSFSSYEQYF
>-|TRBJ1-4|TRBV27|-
TGTGCCAGCAGTTTAGGGGTAACTGAAAAACTGTTTTTT
CASSLGVTEKLFF
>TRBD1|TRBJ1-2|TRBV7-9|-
TGTGCCAGCAGCTACCGGGACAGGGTACATGGCTACACCTTC
CASSYRDRVHGYTF
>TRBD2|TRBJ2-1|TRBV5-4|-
TGTGCCAGCAGCCTTCGAGGGAGCGGGGATACCTACAATGAGCAGTTCTTC
CASSLRGSGDTYNEQFF
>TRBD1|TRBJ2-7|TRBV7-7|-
TGTGCCAGCAGCCAGGCCCAGGGGGCGATCTACGAGCAGTACTTC
CASSQAQGAIYEQYF
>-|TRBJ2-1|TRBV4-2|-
TGTGCCAGCAGCCCGTCAACCACACTTTACAATGAGCAGTTCTTC
CASSPSTTLYNEQFF
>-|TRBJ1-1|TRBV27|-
TGTGCCAGCAGTTTAAGGGGAGCGCGCACTGAAGCTTTCTTT
CASSLRGARTEAFF
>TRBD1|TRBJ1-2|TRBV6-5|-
TGTGCCAGCAGTTACTCGGGACAGGGAGGCTACACCTTC
CASSYSGQGGYTF
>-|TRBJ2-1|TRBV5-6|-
TGTGCCAGCAGCCCGAGAGGGGTCGGCGGGACCCCCCGATTAAGTGAGCAGTTCTTC
CASSPRGVGGTPRLSEQFF
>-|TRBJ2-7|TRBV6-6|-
TGTGCCAGCAGTCCCGTTCGGGACATCTCCTACGAGCAGTACTTC
CASSPVRDISYEQYF
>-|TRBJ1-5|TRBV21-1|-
TGTGCCAGCAGCAAATTACGGGGGACCGGGGGCAATCAGCCCCAGCATTTT
CASSKLRGTGGNQPQHF
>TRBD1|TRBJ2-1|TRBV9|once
TGTGCCAGCAGCGCCGCTCCAGGACAGGGGAGAGGTAATGAGCAGTTCTTC
CASSAAPGQGRGNEQFF
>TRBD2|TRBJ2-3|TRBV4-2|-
TGTGCCAGCAGCCCCACGGCGGGGGGGGACCCTACGCAGTATTTT
CASSPTAGGDPTQYF
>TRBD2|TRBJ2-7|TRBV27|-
TGTGCCAGCAGTTCCTCTAGCGGGGGGGCGTACGAGCAGTACTTC
CASSSSSGGAYEQYF
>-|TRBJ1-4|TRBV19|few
TGTGCCAGTCGCCTCATACTCGGGGCAACTAATGAAAAACTGTTTTTT
CASRLILGATNEKLFF